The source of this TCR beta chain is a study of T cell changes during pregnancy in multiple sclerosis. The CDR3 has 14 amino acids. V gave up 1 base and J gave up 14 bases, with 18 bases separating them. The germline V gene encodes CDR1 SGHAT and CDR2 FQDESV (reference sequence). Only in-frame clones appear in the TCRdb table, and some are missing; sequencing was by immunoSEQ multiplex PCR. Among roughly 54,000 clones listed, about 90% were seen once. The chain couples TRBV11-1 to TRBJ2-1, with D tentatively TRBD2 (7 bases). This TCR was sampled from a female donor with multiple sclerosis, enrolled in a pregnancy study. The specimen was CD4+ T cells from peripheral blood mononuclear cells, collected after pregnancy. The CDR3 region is CASSLDQGGAEKFF. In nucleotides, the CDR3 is TGTGCCAGCAGCTTAGATCAAGGGGGGGCAGAGAAGTTCTTC.